Included here is one T cell receptor (beta chain) sequence, with context. The data were taken from a study of blood T cell repertoires in COVID-19. Turning to the study itself: Some COVID-19 samples were acute and others convalescent; all came from the United States, Italy and Spain. PBMCs, B-cell-depleted T cells, or T cells provided the cDNA or gDNA that made up the material.

CDR1 is SGHRS and CDR2 is YFSETQ in the germline V gene. The CDR3 runs to 14 residues. V lost 4 bases to trimming and J lost 7 bases; unmatched junction nucleotides: 10. In the authors' methods: Nucleated cell number was recorded as an estimate derived from reference gene primer amplification. Measured with immunoSEQ multiplex PCR; TCRdb has only the in-frame clones, and not every one. The DNA gave D and trimming, while V, J and clone size come from that table. Of about 88,000 clones detected, roughly 87% appear once; the ten largest clones hold roughly 15%. Sequencing used peripheral blood. The rearrangement uses TRBV5-1 and TRBJ1-2; TRBD1 matches at 7 bases. The TCR originated in a male donor with acute or convalescent COVID-19. CDR3 in DNA: TGCGCCAGCAGCCGGGGACAGACCCTCGGTGGCTACACCTTC. Translating it yields CASSRGQTLGGYTF.